The 32 T cell receptor beta chains in this list originate from one sample, sequenced in a study of Graves' ophthalmopathy and Graves' hyperthyroidism. The authors amplified TCR beta CDR3 regions, and they did so from RNA transcripts for repertoire sequencing. HTBI primers served in a first-round RT-PCR, which a second-round multiplex PCR followed. TCRdb recomputed calls from the multiplex PCR reads with MiXCR, one row per CDR3 protein. The sample holds roughly 500,000 distinct CDR3 sequences; about 15% are singletons and the top ten take over 8%. Material: blood. The receptors were sampled from a woman aged 25 to 39 with Graves' ophthalmopathy.

In this sample, this clonotype turned up a few times. The gene calls are TRBV4-1 and TRBJ2-7; a possible D gene is TRBD1 (6 bases). CDR1 is MGHRA and CDR2 is YSYEKL in the germline V gene. V lost 1 base, J lost 2 bases, and 9 bases lay in between. The CDR3 contains 14 residues. This chain's CDR3 is CASSQAPGAYEQYF. CDR3 bases: TGCGCCAGCAGCCAAGCACCAGGGGCCTACGAGCAGTACTTC.

This clonotype was seen ten or more times. The V call is TRBV10-3, the J call TRBJ1-5; no clear D. The CDR3 covers 15 residues. Trimming shortened V by 3 bases and J by 4 bases, and 13 bases separated the two germline ends. Germline CDR1 and CDR2: ENHRY and SYGVKD. CDR3 in DNA: TGTGCCATCAGTGAACAGCTCAACTCAAATCAGCCCCAGCATTTT. Protein sequence: CAISEQLNSNQPQHF.

This clonotype was picked up many times. The chain carries TRBV6-5 and TRBJ1-2; the match to TRBD1 covers 7 bases. CDR3 size: 16 residues. Germline trimming cut 2 bases from V and 4 bases from J; bases unmatched to any gene: 10. Germline V gives CDR1 MNHEY, CDR2 SVGAGI. CDR3 protein: CASSYAPGDSPYGYTF. Here the CDR3 DNA reads TGTGCCAGCAGTTACGCCCCCGGGGACAGCCCCTATGGCTACACCTTC.

This clonotype has ten or more counts. The J gene is TRBJ1-1, the V gene TRBV11-2; D call uncertain. There are 15 residues in the CDR3. CDR1 and CDR2 (germline): SGHAT, FQNNGV. With 5 bases removed from V and 1 base from J, the gap between germline ends came to 14 bases. CDR3: CASSVFHRQNTEAFF. CDR3 DNA: TGTGCCAGCAGCGTCTTTCACCGACAGAACACTGAAGCTTTCTTT.

This clonotype has a count of ten or more. The chain couples TRBV5-4 to TRBJ2-5; 8 positions agree with TRBD2. The germline V gene encodes CDR1 SGHNT and CDR2 YYREEE (reference sequence). This CDR3 has 16 residues. With V trimmed by 0 bases and J by 5 bases, 9 bases remained unmatched. The CDR3: CASSLGRGGGLETQYF. As DNA, the CDR3 is TGTGCCAGCAGCTTGGGAAGGGGCGGGGGGCTCGAGACCCAGTACTTC.

Ten or more counts support this clonotype. The chain recombines TRBV6-5 with TRBJ1-1; 7 nucleotides line up with TRBD1. Germline V lookup: CDR1 MNHEY, CDR2 SVGAGI. V was clipped by 4 bases and J by 0 bases; unmatched bases: 8. CDR3 size: 16 residues. The CDR3 region is CASSSLRDSVNTEAFF. CDR3 DNA sequence: TGTGCCAGCAGTTCCCTCCGGGACAGTGTGAACACTGAAGCTTTCTTT.

The chain has TRBV29-1 and TRBJ2-5, with TRBD2 identical over 11 bases. In germline, CDR1 is SQVTM, CDR2 ANQGSEA. The V and J ends lost 6 bases and 2 bases, in that order; junction bases with no gene match: 2. This CDR3 has 13 amino acids. For the CDR3, the DNA is TGCAGCGTACGACTAGCGGGGCAAGAGACCCAGTACTTC. Translated, it gives CSVRLAGQETQYF. The full variable domain, its missing parts supplied by reference TRBV29-1 and TRBJ2-5, is SAVISQKPSRDICQRGTSLTIQCQVDSQVTMMFWYRQQPGQSLTLIATANQGSEATYESGFVIDKFPISRPNLTFSTLTVSNMSPEDSSIYLCSVRLAGQETQYFGPGTRLLVL.

Many counts were recorded for this clonotype. The chain combines TRBV20-1 with TRBJ1-5; TRBD1 agrees at 7 bases. With 6 bases clipped from V and 1 base from J, the junction kept 12 bases outside the gene matches. CDR3 length: 16 amino acids. The germline gives CDR1 DFQATT, CDR2 SNEGSKA (reference sequence). CDR3 in DNA: TGCAGTGCCCCATTGGGAGGGGGCGGGAGCAATCAGCCCCAGCATTTT. The encoded protein is CSAPLGGGGSNQPQHF.

This clonotype came up many times. V and J are TRBV7-8 and TRBJ2-5; tentatively, D is TRBD2 (6 bases). Germline V gives CDR1 SGHVS, CDR2 FQNEAQ. The CDR3 has 16 residues. Trimming pared 2 bases from V and 7 bases from J, leaving 20 bases between. CDR3 DNA: TGTGCCAGCAGCTTAAGGAGGGAAGCCATCCGGGTGACCCAGTACTTC. Translation gives CASSLRREAIRVTQYF. Combining the CDR3 with reference TRBV7-8 and TRBJ2-5 gives the whole variable domain GAGVSQSPRYKVAKRGQDVALRCDPISGHVSLFWYQQALGQGPEFLTYFQNEAQLDKSGLPSDRFFAERPEGSVSTLKIQRTQQEDSAVYLCASSLRREAIRVTQYFGPGTRLLVL.

The sample holds many counts of this clonotype. The chain joins TRBV5-1 to TRBJ2-7, with 9 bases identical to TRBD2. V was pared by 3 bases and J by 3 bases, with 10 bases of the junction left unmatched. Germline CDR1 is SGHRS and CDR2 is YFSETQ. The CDR3 covers 16 residues. CDR3 region: CASSYRTSEHFYEQYF. The CDR3 region has the DNA TGCGCCAGCAGCTACCGGACTAGCGAGCACTTCTACGAGCAGTACTTC.

V gene TRBV20-1 combines with J gene TRBJ1-3; D not resolved. The CDR3 is 16 amino acids. Germline CDR1 DFQATT, CDR2 SNEGSKA (reference sequence). Trimming pared 0 bases from V and 0 bases from J, leaving 12 bases between. The CDR3 nucleotides read TGCAGTGCTAGAGATCCAGCCTCCGTCTCTGGAAACACCATATATTTT. Amino acid sequence: CSARDPASVSGNTIYF.

Many counts were recorded for this clonotype. The chain has TRBV30 and TRBJ1-3, with 7 bases that match TRBD1. The length of the CDR3 is 14 residues. From germline, CDR1 is GTSNPN and CDR2 SVGIG (reference sequence). Unmatched junction bases numbered 9, after V lost 3 bases and J lost 7 bases. The CDR3 nucleotides are TGTGCCTGGAGACTCCGGGACAGCTATAACACCATATATTTT. Its translation is CAWRLRDSYNTIYF.

This chain links TRBV6-4 with TRBJ2-7; tentatively, D is TRBD1 or TRBD2 (6 bases each). Looked up from germline, CDR1 is MRHNA and CDR2 is SNTAGT. The CDR3 has 18 residues. Trimming removed 5 bases at V and 0 bases at J, with 23 bases between. The CDR3 region has the DNA TGTGCCAGCAGTCCCATGCCTCCGGGGGCCTGGAGCTCCTACGAGCAGTACTTC. It codes for CASSPMPPGAWSSYEQYF.

In the case of this clonotype: A much larger clone sits a single nucleotide away, making a read error possible. The rearrangement uses TRBV7-8 and TRBJ1-5; D unresolved. Germline V CDR1 and CDR2: SGHVS, FQNEAQ. The CDR3 is made up of 15 amino acids. The CDR3 DNA reads TGTGCCAGCAGCTTAGGGATCGCAGGCAATCAGCCCCTGCATTTT. It codes for CASSLGIAGNQPLHF.

This clonotype was seen repeatedly, ten times or more. J is TRBJ1-6 and V is TRBV28, with a tentative D call TRBD1 (5 bases). CDR1 and CDR2 from the germline V gene are MDHEN and SYDVKM. The CDR3 is 12 residues long. V was trimmed by 6 bases and J by 10 bases, leaving 10 bases between them. Written as DNA, the CDR3 is TGTGCCAGCAGGCAGGGCTTCTCACCCCTCCACTTT. Its translation: CASRQGFSPLHF.

The chain carries TRBV6-5 and TRBJ2-5; no clear D. V was shortened by 0 bases and J by 0 bases, with 8 bases between the two germline ends. Germline V gene data show CDR1 as MNHEY and CDR2 as SVGAGI. CDR3 length equals 15 residues. The CDR3 nucleotides read TGTGCCAGCAGTTACTCGAGGATGTACCAAGAGACCCAGTACTTC. Protein sequence: CASSYSRMYQETQYF.

The genes are TRBV12-3 or TRBV12-4 and TRBJ2-7; weak D call: TRBD1 (6 bases). This CDR3 is 13 amino acids long. The ends were cut back, 7 bases at V and 6 bases at J, with 16 bases in the middle. CDR3 bases: TGTGCCAGCAAACCGGGACACAGAGCCGAGCAGTACTTC. Amino acid sequence: CASKPGHRAEQYF.

This clonotype was found many times. This chain links TRBV6-5 with TRBJ2-2, with 8 bases fitting TRBD2. The CDR3 spans 20 residues. CDR1 and CDR2 from the germline V gene are MNHEY and SVGAGI. The trim removed 2 bases at V and 3 bases at J, leaving 17 bases unmatched. CDR3 DNA: TGTGCCAGCAGTTACCCCGGGAGGGGCGGGTACTTGGAGGACACCGGGGAGCTGTTTTTT. Translated, it gives CASSYPGRGGYLEDTGELFF.

This clonotype has ten or more counts. An end of the junction does not agree with germline; a read error may underlie this. The genes are TRBV12-3 or TRBV12-4 and TRBJ2-4, with 9 nucleotides matching TRBD1. This CDR3 spans 14 amino acids. CDR3 region: CASTRGQGKGIKYF. The CDR3 region has the DNA TGTGCCAGCACCCGGGGACAGGGAAAGGGCATTAAGTACTTC.

Concerning this clonotype itself: It may be a read error: a sequence one base away is much more abundant. This sequence joins TRBV4-1 and TRBJ2-7, with 7 positions matching TRBD1. CDR3 length equals 13 residues. CDR1 and CDR2 (germline): MGHRA, YSYEKL. Losses at the gene ends were 6 bases for V and 5 bases for J; bases not matched to a gene: 7. CDR3 in amino acids: CASRGPDRDEQYV. The DNA of the CDR3 is TGCGCCAGCAGGGGCCCCGACAGGGACGAGCAGTACGTC.

This clonotype was counted ten times or more. J is TRBJ2-5 and V is TRBV6-5; D gene uncertain. The germline gives CDR1 MNHEY, CDR2 SVGAGI. The CDR3 contains 16 residues. The ends were cut back, 0 bases at V and 5 bases at J, with 16 bases in the middle. This CDR3 reads CASSYSNHLKRETQYF. CDR3 sequence (DNA): TGTGCCAGCAGTTACTCGAACCATCTCAAACGGGAGACCCAGTACTTC.

The table lists this clonotype with a few counts. The rearrangement links TRBV3-1 to TRBJ1-1; D remains ambiguous. The germline gives CDR1 LGHDT, CDR2 YNNKEL (reference sequence). The CDR3 loop spans 17 amino acids. Trimming stripped 0 bases from V and 0 bases from J, with 14 bases between. Here the CDR3 reads CASSQELEYRLNTEAFF. The DNA for the CDR3 is TGTGCCAGCAGCCAAGAGTTGGAGTACAGACTGAACACTGAAGCTTTCTTT.

At least ten counts were recorded for this clonotype. V is TRBV12-3 or TRBV12-4 and J is TRBJ2-7; a weak D match, TRBD2 (6 bases). The CDR3 contains 15 residues. V dropped 11 bases and J dropped 5 bases, with 25 bases sitting between them. CDR3 DNA sequence: TGTGCCGTGGGGGGATTGCGTGGGCAGCTCGACGAGCAGTACTTC. This gives the protein CAVGGLRGQLDEQYF.

This clonotype was seen a handful of times. The chain carries TRBV14 and TRBJ1-2; D is unclear. V lost 2 bases and J lost 4, with 8 bases in between. The V gene's germline CDR1 is SGHDN and CDR2 FVKESK. This CDR3 has 13 residues. CDR3 residues: CASSQFNTYGYTF. In DNA form, the CDR3 reads TGTGCCAGCAGCCAATTTAATACCTATGGCTACACCTTC.

As for this clonotype: A much more abundant neighbour one base away suggests this may be a read error. The chain employs TRBV11-3 and TRBJ2-5; TRBD2 matches 9 bases. The V gene's germline CDR1 is SGHNT and CDR2 YENEEA. The CDR3 extends over 16 amino acids. The CDR3 nucleotides are TGTGCCAGCAGCTTAGAACTAGCGGGTCCCAAAGAGACCAAGTACTTC. Translating gives CASSLELAGPKETKYF.

This clonotype was seen at least ten times. This chain joins TRBV10-1 and TRBJ1-3, with 11 bases fitting TRBD1. Germline V gives CDR1 WNHNN, CDR2 SYGVQD (reference sequence). This CDR3 is 19 amino acids long. J lost 2 bases, V lost 1 base, and 10 bases had no gene match. CDR3 sequence reads: CASSEWTGGLGTAGNTIYF. The CDR3 region has the DNA TGCGCCAGCAGTGAGTGGACAGGGGGCCTGGGCACAGCTGGAAACACCATATATTTT.

This clonotype was found many times. The rearrangement joins TRBV20-1 to TRBJ2-5; 10 positions agree with TRBD1. Germline V gene data show CDR1 as DFQATT and CDR2 as SNEGSKA (reference sequence). V trimming: 3 bases; J trimming: 2 bases; junction bases outside the gene matches: 3. The CDR3 is 14 residues long. CDR3 loop: CSARDRGWQETQYF. CDR3 coding DNA: TGCAGTGCTAGGGACAGGGGGTGGCAAGAGACCCAGTACTTC.

This clonotype appeared many times. The chain couples TRBV5-1 to TRBJ1-6; D is undetermined. The CDR3 is 16 residues long. The V gene's germline CDR1 is SGHRS and CDR2 YFSETQ. The ends were cut back, 3 bases at V and 9 bases at J, with 19 bases in the middle. The CDR3 nucleotides are TGCGCCAGCAGCTGGGAAGTGACCTCCGGAATTTCACCCCTCCACTTT. As protein: CASSWEVTSGISPLHF. Complete variable domain (other parts from reference TRBV5-1 and TRBJ1-6): KAGVTQTPRYLIKTRGQQVTLSCSPISGHRSVSWYQQTPGQGLQFLFEYFSETQRNKGNFPGRFSGRQFSNSRSEMNVSTLELGDSALYLCASSWEVTSGISPLHFGNGTRLTVT.

This clonotype was detected only a few times. This chain connects TRBV19 to TRBJ2-7; 7 nucleotides match TRBD1. In germline, CDR1 is LNHDA, CDR2 SQIVND (reference sequence). V was pared by 6 bases and J by 11 bases, with 16 bases of the junction left unmatched. There are 14 residues in the CDR3. The CDR3 sequence is CASRPSRGQPPEYF. For the CDR3, the DNA is TGTGCCAGTAGGCCGTCCAGGGGACAGCCCCCGGAGTACTTC.

This clonotype was picked up many times. The chain carries TRBV6-4 and TRBJ2-2; no firm D call. The CDR3 spans 15 residues. Germline CDR1 MRHNA, CDR2 SNTAGT. Trimming removed 0 bases from V and 1 base from J, with 6 bases in between. CDR3 sequence reads: CASSDSVRNTGELFF. CDR3 nucleotides: TGTGCCAGCAGTGACTCAGTCAGGAACACCGGGGAGCTGTTTTTT.

The sample holds many counts of this clonotype. V is TRBV7-9 and J is TRBJ2-5, with D perhaps TRBD1 (5 bases). There are 17 residues in the CDR3. CDR1 and CDR2 from the germline V gene are SEHNR and FQNEAQ (reference sequence). The ends were cut back, 2 bases at V and 2 bases at J, with 18 bases in the middle. CDR3 loop: CASSLSLDTRLQETQYF. CDR3 in DNA: TGTGCCAGCAGCTTAAGTCTGGACACCCGCCTACAAGAGACCCAGTACTTC.

The genes are TRBV30 and TRBJ2-5; 12 bases map to TRBD2. CDR3 length: 17 residues. The germline V gene has CDR1 GTSNPN and CDR2 SVGIG (reference sequence). With V trimmed by 3 bases and J by 2 bases, 10 bases remained unmatched. CDR3 sequence reads: CAWSPRGLAGGQETQYF. The CDR3 bases are TGTGCCTGGAGCCCCCGGGGGCTAGCGGGAGGGCAAGAGACCCAGTACTTC. The variable domain in full, completed from reference TRBV30 and TRBJ2-5, reads SQTIHQWPATLVQPVGSPLSLECTVEGTSNPNLYWYRQAAGRGLQLLFYSVGIGQISSEVPQNLSASRPQDRQFILSSKKLLLSDSGFYLCAWSPRGLAGGQETQYFGPGTRLLVL.